A single T cell receptor (beta chain) is shown here with its context. Its matching antigen is unknown. This could be a read error, since a much larger clone is one nucleotide away. Together with a sample-barcoded 5' primer, a J-beta primer mix was included in a second PCR lasting roughly 7 to 11 cycles. MiXCR, applied by TCRdb to the 5' RACE reads, yields one record per CDR3 protein. The sample contains about 1.6 million distinct CDR3 sequences, 30% to 40% of which appear only once. The sample is drawn from a study of blood T cells in healthy people across ages. The study, taken as a whole, reports: Observed TCR beta diversity per million T cells went down as age went up. This fall followed a roughly linear course with age. Naive and antigen-experienced cells could not be conclusively compared, given unsorted PBMCs.

V dropped 3 bases and J dropped 14; count of bases not matched to a gene: 11. This CDR3 spans 15 amino acids. The germline gives CDR1 SQVTM, CDR2 ANQGSEA. Every donor gave ten milliliters of peripheral blood. The chain recombines TRBV29-1 with TRBJ1-6, with TRBD1 matching over 12 bases. This TCR derives from a woman aged 30 to 39 in good health. What was sequenced was blood. DNA for the CDR3: TGCAGCGTTGAGAGGGACAGGGGGCCCTGTATGGCCCTCCACTTT. Amino acids: CSVERDRGPCMALHF.